This T cell receptor beta chain was captured by sequencing in a study of T cells in Graves' hyperthyroidism and ophthalmopathy. Overall study context: Peripheral blood sampling occurred at initial diagnosis, before any treatment.

This clonotype appeared a few times. What it binds is not known. This sample holds PBMCs from roughly 10 ml fresh peripheral blood. Study-level results: Ophthalmopathy could be told apart from stable hyperthyroidism with a 13 V-J model.

Researchers amplified the TCR beta CDR3 regions from RNA transcripts. TCR CDR3 regions were first amplified by RT-PCR with HTBI primers. From the multiplex PCR reads, TCRdb called clonotypes with MiXCR, one entry per CDR3 protein. Among hundreds of thousands of distinct CDR3 sequences listed, approximately 15% were seen once. The CDR3 totals 15 residues. In germline, CDR1 is SEHNR, CDR2 FQNEAQ (reference sequence). Germline trimming cut 3 bases from V and 5 bases from J; bases unmatched to any gene: 6. The TCR sequence derives from a woman between 18 and 30 years old with Graves' hyperthyroidism. Input material: blood. The chain uses TRBV7-9 and TRBJ2-5; 10 bases fit TRBD1. The CDR3: CASSLGQGRGETQYF. The CDR3, as DNA: TGTGCCAGCAGCTTGGGACAGGGGAGAGGGGAGACCCAGTACTTC.